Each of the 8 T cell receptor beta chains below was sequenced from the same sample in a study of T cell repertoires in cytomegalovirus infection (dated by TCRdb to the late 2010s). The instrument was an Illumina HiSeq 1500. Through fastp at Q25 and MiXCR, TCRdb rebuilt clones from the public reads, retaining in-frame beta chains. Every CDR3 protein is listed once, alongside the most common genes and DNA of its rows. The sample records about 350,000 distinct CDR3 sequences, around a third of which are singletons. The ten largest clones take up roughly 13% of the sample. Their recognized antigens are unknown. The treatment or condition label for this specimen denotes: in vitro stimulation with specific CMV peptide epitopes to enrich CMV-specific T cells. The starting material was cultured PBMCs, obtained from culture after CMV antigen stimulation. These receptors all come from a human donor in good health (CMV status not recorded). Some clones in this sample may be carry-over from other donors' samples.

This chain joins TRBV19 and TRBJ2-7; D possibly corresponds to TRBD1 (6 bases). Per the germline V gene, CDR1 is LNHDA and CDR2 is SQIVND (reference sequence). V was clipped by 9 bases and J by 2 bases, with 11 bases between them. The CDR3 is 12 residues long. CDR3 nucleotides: TGTGCCAGCGGACAGTCCCCCTACGAGCAGTACTTC. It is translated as CASGQSPYEQYF.

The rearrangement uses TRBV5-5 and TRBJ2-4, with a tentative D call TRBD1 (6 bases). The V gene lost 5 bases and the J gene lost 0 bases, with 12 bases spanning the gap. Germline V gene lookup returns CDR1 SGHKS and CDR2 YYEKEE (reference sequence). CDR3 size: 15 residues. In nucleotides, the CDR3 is TGTGCCAGCAGGGACAGCGGTCTAGCCAAAAACATTCAGTACTTC. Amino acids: CASRDSGLAKNIQYF.

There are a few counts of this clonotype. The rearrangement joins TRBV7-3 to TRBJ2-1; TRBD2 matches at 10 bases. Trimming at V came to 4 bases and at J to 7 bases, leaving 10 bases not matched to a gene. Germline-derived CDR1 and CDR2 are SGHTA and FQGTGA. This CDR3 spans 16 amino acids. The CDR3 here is CASSSRGLAGENEQFF. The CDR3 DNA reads TGTGCCAGCAGCTCTCGGGGGCTAGCGGGAGAGAATGAGCAGTTCTTC.

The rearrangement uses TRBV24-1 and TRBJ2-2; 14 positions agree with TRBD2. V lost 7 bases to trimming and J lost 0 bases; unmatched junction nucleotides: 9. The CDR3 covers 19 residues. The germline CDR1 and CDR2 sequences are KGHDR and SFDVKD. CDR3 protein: CATRAGTSGSGANTGELFF. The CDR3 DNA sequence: TGTGCCACCAGGGCCGGGACTAGCGGGAGTGGGGCGAACACCGGGGAGCTGTTTTTT.

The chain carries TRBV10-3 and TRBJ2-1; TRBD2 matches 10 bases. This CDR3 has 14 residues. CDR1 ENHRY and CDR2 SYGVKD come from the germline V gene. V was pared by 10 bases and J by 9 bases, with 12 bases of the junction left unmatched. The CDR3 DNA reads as TGTGCCACCGGCGGACTAGCGGAGCTGGGTGAGCAGTTCTTC. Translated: CATGGLAELGEQFF.

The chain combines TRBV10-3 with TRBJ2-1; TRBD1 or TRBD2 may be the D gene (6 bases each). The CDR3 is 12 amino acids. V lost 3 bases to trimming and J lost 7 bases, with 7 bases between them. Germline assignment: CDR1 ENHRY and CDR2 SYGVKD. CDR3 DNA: TGTGCCATCAGTGAAGGGGGGAATGAGCAGTTCTTC. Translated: CAISEGGNEQFF.

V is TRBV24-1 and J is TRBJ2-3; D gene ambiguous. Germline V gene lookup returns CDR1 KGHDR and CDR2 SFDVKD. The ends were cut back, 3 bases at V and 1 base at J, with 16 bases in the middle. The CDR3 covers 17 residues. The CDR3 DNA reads TGTGCCACCAGTGATCGTAAGGAGAGCCAAGGCACAGATACGCAGTATTTT. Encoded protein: CATSDRKESQGTDTQYF.

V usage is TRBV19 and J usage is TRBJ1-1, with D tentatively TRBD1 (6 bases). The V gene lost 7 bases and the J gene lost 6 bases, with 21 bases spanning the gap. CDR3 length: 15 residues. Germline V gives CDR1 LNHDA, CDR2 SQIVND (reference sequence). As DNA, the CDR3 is TGTGCCAGTAACCTAGCTAGAGGGGGTTTCGCTGAAGCTTTCTTT. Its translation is CASNLARGGFAEAFF.